These 9 T cell receptor beta chains were sequenced from one sample in a study of cytomegalovirus exposure and HLA in healthy donors. The primer mix had 60 Vbeta and 13 Jbeta primers. TCRdb keeps only in-frame clones here, not all; method: immunoSEQ multiplex PCR. The sample records about 160,000 clones, about 85% being singletons. Sequenced: PBMCs. The receptors shown here come from a male donor in good health and CMV-seropositive.

This rearrangement joins TRBV28 to TRBJ1-4, with 9 nucleotides matching TRBD1. The J segment lost 9 bases and the V segment lost 6 bases, leaving 8 bases of the junction unmatched. CDR3 size: 14 residues. The germline V gene has CDR1 MDHEN and CDR2 SYDVKM. The CDR3 loop reads CASSLTGQGKKLFF. CDR3 coding DNA: TGTGCCAGCAGCCTCACGGGACAGGGTAAAAAACTGTTTTTT.

The chain joins TRBV2 to TRBJ2-7; perhaps TRBD2 as D (6 bases). With 7 bases removed from V and 3 bases from J, the gap between germline ends came to 10 bases. Germline loops: CDR1 SNHLY, CDR2 FYNNEI. The CDR3 runs to 12 residues. In nucleotides, the CDR3 is TGTGCCAGCACCGGGGACTTCTACGAGCAGTACTTC. Encoded protein: CASTGDFYEQYF.

The rearrangement links TRBV6-1 to TRBJ1-4; perhaps TRBD1 as D (5 bases). V lost 5 bases to trimming and J lost 7 bases, with 17 bases between them. The germline gives CDR1 MNHNS, CDR2 SASEGT. The CDR3 consists of 15 residues. Written as DNA, the CDR3 is TGTGCCAGCAGTCCTTCCCGGATGGGACTTGAAAAACTGTTTTTT. This codes for CASSPSRMGLEKLFF.

The rearrangement uses TRBV28 and TRBJ2-1; 10 bases align to TRBD1. The CDR3 sequence is 16 residues long. CDR1 is MDHEN and CDR2 is SYDVKM in the germline V gene. After removal of 6 bases from V and 8 bases from J, the junction contained 13 bases not matched to a gene. The CDR3 region is CASRQTRQGAIHEQFF. The CDR3 nucleotides read TGTGCCAGCAGACAGACCCGACAGGGGGCAATACATGAGCAGTTCTTC.

The V call is TRBV4-1, the J call TRBJ1-4, with 8 bases fitting TRBD1. The junction had 12 bases not matched to a gene; V was cut back by 5 bases and J by 10 bases. CDR3 size: 15 residues. Per the germline V gene, CDR1 is MGHRA and CDR2 is YSYEKL. The CDR3, as DNA: TGCGCCAGCAGCGCCACGACAGGGGATCCAGGAAAACTGTTTTTT. Its translation is CASSATTGDPGKLFF.

The chain combines TRBV29-1 with TRBJ2-2; D remains ambiguous. Deletions cut 5 bases from V and 1 base from J, with 5 bases between. CDR1 and CDR2 from the germline V gene are SQVTM and ANQGSEA. The CDR3 has 12 amino acids. The CDR3 nucleotides are TGCAGCGTTCTTAGGAACACCGGGGAGCTGTTTTTT. This codes for CSVLRNTGELFF.

The J gene is TRBJ1-2, the V gene TRBV6-1; 7 bases are shared with TRBD1. J gave up 7 bases and V 7 bases, and 6 bases lay outside the gene matches. In germline, CDR1 is MNHNS, CDR2 SASEGT. This CDR3 has 12 amino acids. CDR3 amino acids: CASTTGNSGYTF. As DNA, the CDR3 is TGTGCCAGCACGACAGGGAACAGTGGCTACACCTTC.

The rearrangement links TRBV5-4 to TRBJ2-5; 7 bases align to TRBD2. Matching the DNA end better, TRBJ2-7 makes the J call doubtful. There are 15 residues in the CDR3. Per the germline V gene, CDR1 is SGHNT and CDR2 is YYREEE (reference sequence). The CDR3 DNA follows: TGTGCCAGCAGCTTGGGACTAGCCCTTTCCTACGAGCAGTACTTC. Its translation: CASSLGLALSYEQYF.

For this clone: The same CDR3 is also encoded by other DNA sequences in this sample. The chain links TRBV19 to TRBJ2-6; 10 nucleotides agree with TRBD1. Germline CDR1 and CDR2: LNHDA and SQIVND (reference sequence). CDR3 size: 14 residues. The V and J ends lost 9 bases and 4 bases, in that order; junction bases with no gene match: 3. CDR3 nucleotide sequence: TGTGCCAGCAGACAGGGGGCCGGGGCCAACGTCCTGACTTTC. Translating gives CASRQGAGANVLTF.